Below are 30 T cell receptor beta chains sequenced from a single sample in a study of shared clonotypes between healthy human individuals (dated by TCRdb to about 2020). Libraries were prepared through the immunoSEQ multiplex PCR assay. Sourced from immuneACCESS, this table was stored by TCRdb with only in-frame sequences that have V and J called. A share of the clones is absent; for the studies checked, an unresolved V gene accounts for under half, and the remainder has no known explanation. Here the sample has around 980,000 clones; 75% to 85% occur a single time. The biggest ten clones account for roughly 0.62% of the sample. Sequencing was done on a sample of memory CD4+ T cells from PBMCs. The intended sense of this specimen's cell subset or site label: CD45RA-negative fraction. The receptors were gathered from a man younger than 35 in good health. Some clones in this sample may be carry-over from other donors' samples.

This chain uses TRBV5-1 with TRBJ2-7; TRBD1 aligns across 9 bases. Germline trimming cut 5 bases from V and 6 bases from J; bases unmatched to any gene: 12. This CDR3 is 15 amino acids long. Germline loops: CDR1 SGHRS, CDR2 YFSETQ. CDR3 region: CASRPALTGGGEQYF. The CDR3 region has the DNA TGCGCCAGCAGACCCGCTCTGACAGGGGGAGGCGAGCAGTACTTC.

This clone was counted once. The chain links TRBV5-1 to TRBJ2-3, with D possibly being TRBD1 or TRBD2 (6 bases each). Between the trimmed V and J ends, which lost 4 bases and 1 base, there was a span of 13 bases. The CDR3 spans 15 residues. Germline V gives CDR1 SGHRS, CDR2 YFSETQ. The CDR3 spells CASSVTGGRTDTQYF. In nucleotides, the CDR3 is TGCGCCAGCAGCGTCACTGGGGGGCGCACAGATACGCAGTATTTT. Full variable domain (rest looked up from reference TRBV5-1 and TRBJ2-3): KAGVTQTPRYLIKTRGQQVTLSCSPISGHRSVSWYQQTPGQGLQFLFEYFSETQRNKGNFPGRFSGRQFSNSRSEMNVSTLELGDSALYLCASSVTGGRTDTQYFGPGTRLTVL.

The rearrangement links TRBV5-6 to TRBJ1-1, with TRBD1 matching over 8 bases. Losses at the gene ends were 2 bases for V and 2 bases for J; bases not matched to a gene: 2. Germline V gene lookup returns CDR1 SGHDT and CDR2 YYEEEE. This CDR3 contains 14 residues. CDR3 nucleotide sequence: TGTGCCAGCAGCTTCGGACAGGGAAACACTGAAGCTTTCTTT. Amino acid sequence: CASSFGQGNTEAFF.

The rearrangement links TRBV5-1 to TRBJ2-5; 10 bases map to TRBD1. The CDR3 length is 14 residues. V was clipped by 4 bases and J by 4 bases; unmatched bases: 4. Germline V CDR1 and CDR2: SGHRS, YFSETQ. The chain's CDR3 is CASSMGTGVETQYF. The CDR3 nucleotides read TGCGCCAGCAGCATGGGGACAGGGGTAGAGACCCAGTACTTC.

The V gene is TRBV19, the J gene TRBJ1-1, with 7 nucleotides matching TRBD1. The length of the CDR3 is 15 residues. From germline, CDR1 is LNHDA and CDR2 SQIVND (reference sequence). J was trimmed by 5 bases and V by 3 bases; bases with no gene match: 9. Written as DNA, the CDR3 is TGTGCCAGTAGTATCGGAGGGGGCGTGCTGACTGAAGCTTTCTTT. This sequence encodes CASSIGGGVLTEAFF. The variable domain in full, completed from reference TRBV19 and TRBJ1-1, reads DGGITQSPKYLFRKEGQNVTLSCEQNLNHDAMYWYRQDPGQGLRLIYYSQIVNDFQKGDIAEGYSVSREKKESFPLTVTSAQKNPTAFYLCASSIGGGVLTEAFFGQGTRLTVV.

In this sample, this clone turned up a few times. The chain joins TRBV7-2 to TRBJ2-7; the D gene could be TRBD1 or TRBD2 (5 bases each). Trimming cost V 7 bases and J 1 base, with 14 bases left between them. The CDR3 is 14 residues long. Germline CDR1 and CDR2: SGHTA and FQGNSA. The CDR3 reads CASTIRWGSYEQYF. The CDR3 DNA follows: TGTGCCAGCACCATACGTTGGGGGTCCTACGAGCAGTACTTC.

The chain is built from TRBV18 and TRBJ2-2, with D perhaps assigned TRBD1 or TRBD2 (5 bases each). The CDR3 is 17 residues long. Germline CDR1 reads KGHSH; CDR2 reads LQKENI. V gave up 1 base and J gave up 6 bases, with 18 bases separating them. Written as DNA, the CDR3 is TGTGCCAGCTCACCACTTGCCGCAGGGAGAACGGCCGGGGAGCTGTTTTTT. It encodes CASSPLAAGRTAGELFF.

Remarks on this clone: Other DNA sequences in this sample translate to the same CDR3. V usage is TRBV6-1 and J usage is TRBJ2-7; tentatively, D is TRBD1 (5 bases). CDR3 length: 12 amino acids. V dropped 3 bases and J dropped 2 bases, with 5 bases sitting between them. CDR1 is MNHNS, CDR2 SASEGT, per germline. The CDR3 is CASSDRAYEQYF. The CDR3, as DNA: TGTGCCAGCAGTGACAGGGCCTACGAGCAGTACTTC.

A note on this clone: Given a much more abundant clone one base away, this may be a read error. The J gene is TRBJ2-1, the V gene TRBV28; D gene ambiguous. V lost 5 bases and J lost 16, with 21 bases in between. The CDR3 sequence is 13 residues long. The germline gives CDR1 MDHEN, CDR2 SYDVKM. Here the CDR3 DNA reads TGTGCCAGCAGTCCCTCCAAAGGCAGATCCCCCTTCTTC. Protein: CASSPSKGRSPFF.

Concerning this clone itself: A read error is possible here, since a much larger clone lies one base away. The chain joins TRBV4-1 to TRBJ1-2; 7 bases fit TRBD1. J gave up 8 bases and V 1 base, and 7 bases lay outside the gene matches. The CDR3 spans 14 residues. The germline gives CDR1 MGHRA, CDR2 YSYEKL. The CDR3 reads CASSQVSQGVGYTF. CDR3 DNA: TGCGCCAGCAGCCAAGTTTCCCAGGGGGTGGGCTACACCTTC.

A remark on this clone: Within the sample, other DNA sequences also encode this same CDR3. The rearrangement uses TRBV7-2 and TRBJ2-1; 7 nucleotides agree with TRBD1. The CDR3 loop spans 15 amino acids. In germline, CDR1 is SGHTA, CDR2 FQGNSA. The V segment lost 1 base and the J segment 3 bases; nucleotides outside the gene matches: 3. CDR3 sequence (DNA): TGTGCCAGCAGCTTAGAGGGGACAGTCTACAATGAGCAGTTCTTC. This codes for CASSLEGTVYNEQFF. The whole variable domain, remainder taken from reference TRBV7-2 and TRBJ2-1, is GAGVSQSPSNKVTEKGKDVELRCDPISGHTALYWYRQSLGQGLEFLIYFQGNSAPDKSGLPSDRFSAERTGGSVSTLTIQRTQQEDSAVYLCASSLEGTVYNEQFFGPGTRLTVL.

Of note for this clone: Other nucleotide sequences in the sample specify the same CDR3. This chain uses TRBV5-6 with TRBJ1-6; D remains unclear. Germline V gene sequence: CDR1 SGHDT, CDR2 YYEEEE. This CDR3 has 12 amino acids. V was shortened by 2 bases and J by 10 bases, with 7 bases between the two germline ends. The CDR3 coding sequence is TGTGCCAGCAGCTTAGGGCGGTCACCCCTCCACTTT. It codes for CASSLGRSPLHF.

This chain links TRBV5-1 with TRBJ2-7; either TRBD1 or TRBD2 may fit D (6 bases each). Trimming left V 4 bases short and J 0 bases short, with 17 bases between. The germline V gene has CDR1 SGHRS and CDR2 YFSETQ. The CDR3 is made up of 16 amino acids. CDR3 amino acids: CASSPVGRDTSYEQYF. CDR3 nucleotides: TGCGCCAGCAGCCCCGTAGGGCGGGACACCTCCTACGAGCAGTACTTC.

This clone has more than one count but fewer than ten. J is TRBJ1-2 and V is TRBV5-1, with TRBD1 matching over 10 bases. The trim removed 4 bases at V and 6 bases at J, leaving 15 bases unmatched. This CDR3 comprises 17 residues. The germline V gene encodes CDR1 SGHRS and CDR2 YFSETQ. This CDR3 reads CASSRIGTGDFMDGYTF. The CDR3 bases are TGCGCCAGCAGCCGAATAGGGACAGGGGATTTTATGGATGGCTACACCTTC.

The V gene is TRBV5-4, the J gene TRBJ2-3; 9 bases agree with TRBD1. The junction had 6 bases not matched to a gene; V was cut back by 4 bases and J by 6 bases. CDR3 length: 14 residues. The germline V gene encodes CDR1 SGHNT and CDR2 YYREEE (reference sequence). In DNA form, the CDR3 reads TGTGCCAGCAGCACACAACAGGGGGCTGATACGCAGTATTTT. This codes for CASSTQQGADTQYF.

CDR3 sequence reads: CASSFLAGAKNEQFF. Written as DNA, the CDR3 is TGCGCCAGCAGCTTTCTGGCGGGAGCCAAGAATGAGCAGTTCTTC. J is TRBJ2-1 and V is TRBV5-1; TRBD2 aligns across 7 bases. The CDR3 length is 15 residues. The germline V gene has CDR1 SGHRS and CDR2 YFSETQ. Germline trimming cut 2 bases from V and 7 bases from J; bases unmatched to any gene: 9.

V usage is TRBV28 and J usage is TRBJ2-2; D could derive from TRBD1 or TRBD2 (5 bases each). The germline gives CDR1 MDHEN, CDR2 SYDVKM. The CDR3 is 15 amino acids. The V and J ends lost 7 bases and 2 bases respectively, with 14 bases between them. The CDR3 nucleotides read TGTGCCAGCACCACTGGGGGAGTTAACACCGGGGAGCTGTTTTTT. Protein product: CASTTGGVNTGELFF.

As DNA, the CDR3 is TGCAGCCTCACGTGGACTAGCGGAGAGACCCAGTACTTC. Translation: CSLTWTSGETQYF. The chain joins TRBV29-1 to TRBJ2-5; 10 bases are a match to TRBD2. CDR1 SQVTM and CDR2 ANQGSEA come from the germline V gene. Losses at the gene ends were 8 bases for V and 4 bases for J; bases not matched to a gene: 7. The CDR3 spans 13 residues.

This clone was observed a single time. CDR3 coding DNA: TGTGCCATCAGTGAGTTCGGACAGGGCGCCGGGGAGCAGTACTTC. This gives the protein CAISEFGQGAGEQYF. The chain carries TRBV10-3 and TRBJ2-7; 8 nucleotides align to TRBD1. This CDR3 contains 15 residues. The germline gives CDR1 ENHRY, CDR2 SYGVKD. Trimming cost V 1 base and J 7 bases; bases outside gene matches: 9.

V and J are TRBV30 and TRBJ1-6; perhaps TRBD1 as D (5 bases). The germline CDR1 and CDR2 sequences are GTSNPN and SVGIG (reference sequence). The CDR3 covers 13 residues. V dropped 2 bases and J dropped 8 bases, with 10 bases sitting between them. The CDR3 DNA sequence: TGTGCCTGGAGTAAGGGGTTGGATTCACCCCTCCACTTT. It yields the protein CAWSKGLDSPLHF.

The chain combines TRBV7-9 with TRBJ1-3; a weak D match, TRBD1 (6 bases). CDR1 and CDR2 (germline): SEHNR, FQNEAQ (reference sequence). The CDR3 extends over 14 amino acids. V gave up 2 bases and J gave up 2 bases, with 7 bases separating them. The CDR3 is CASSLSGAGNTIYF. The CDR3 DNA reads as TGTGCCAGCAGCTTATCAGGGGCTGGAAACACCATATATTTT.

This clone was seen a handful of times. This specimen includes other DNA sequences encoding the same CDR3. This sequence joins TRBV18 and TRBJ2-2, with D unclear. The CDR3 totals 11 residues. Germline V lookup: CDR1 KGHSH, CDR2 LQKENI. The V and J ends lost 2 bases and 5 bases respectively, with 0 bases between them. The CDR3 DNA sequence: TGTGCCAGCTCACCAACCGGGGAGCTGTTTTTT. Its translation: CASSPTGELFF.

This clone occurred once. The chain links TRBV19 to TRBJ2-2; D might be TRBD2 (5 bases). Trimming cost V 6 bases and J 3 bases, with 5 bases left between them. CDR1 and CDR2 from the germline V gene are LNHDA and SQIVND (reference sequence). This CDR3 is 12 amino acids long. CDR3: CASRLDTGELFF. The CDR3 region has the DNA TGTGCCAGTAGACTAGACACCGGGGAGCTGTTTTTT.

The chain is built from TRBV6-5 and TRBJ2-6; D possibly corresponds to TRBD1 (5 bases). The CDR3 contains 13 residues. Germline CDR1 and CDR2: MNHEY and SVGAGI. The CDR3 loop is CAAGRPGANVLTF. CDR3 coding DNA: TGTGCGGCAGGGCGCCCTGGGGCCAACGTCCTGACTTTC.

The chain uses TRBV5-1 and TRBJ2-1; possibly TRBD1 or TRBD2 for D (5 bases each). Germline V CDR1 and CDR2: SGHRS, YFSETQ. V lost 0 bases, J lost 6 bases, and 13 bases lay in between. CDR3 length: 15 residues. The DNA of the CDR3 is TGCGCCAGCAGCTTGGTACCAGGGACGGGCAATGAGCAGTTCTTC. This encodes CASSLVPGTGNEQFF.

Note on this clone: This may arise from a read error, as a much more abundant clone is one base away. V and J are TRBV5-4 and TRBJ1-5, with a weak D call TRBD1 (6 bases). Germline V gene lookup returns CDR1 SGHNT and CDR2 YYREEE (reference sequence). The CDR3 is 13 residues long. V was pared by 3 bases and J by 5 bases, with 9 bases between. The CDR3 DNA is TGTGCCAGCAGCTCAAACAGGGATCAGCCCCAGCATTTT. Amino acids: CASSSNRDQPQHF.

The rearrangement joins TRBV11-2 to TRBJ2-7; perhaps TRBD2 as D (5 bases). The germline gives CDR1 SGHAT, CDR2 FQNNGV. The length of the CDR3 is 14 residues. V lost 3 bases and J 7 bases, leaving 16 bases between the germline ends. DNA for the CDR3: TGTGCCAGCAGCTTTAGGACCGTCCCGGGAGAGCAGTACTTC. It translates to CASSFRTVPGEQYF.

This clone was detected only once. The chain carries TRBV4-2 and TRBJ2-2; 13 nucleotides agree with TRBD2. Germline trimming cut 5 bases from V and 6 bases from J; bases unmatched to any gene: 18. Germline assignment: CDR1 LGHNA and CDR2 YNFKEQ. The CDR3 is made up of 20 amino acids. CDR3 region: CASSDPLVGLAGEGAGELFF. CDR3 bases: TGTGCCAGCAGCGATCCCCTTGTAGGACTAGCGGGAGAGGGGGCCGGGGAGCTGTTTTTT.

The gene calls are TRBV18 and TRBJ2-3, with TRBD1 matching 8 bases. Germline assignment: CDR1 KGHSH and CDR2 LQKENI. The trim removed 6 bases at V and 6 bases at J, leaving 11 bases unmatched. The CDR3 covers 15 residues. CDR3 amino acids: CASSRDTGGQDTQYF. DNA for the CDR3: TGTGCCAGCTCCCGAGATACAGGGGGACAGGATACGCAGTATTTT.

V usage is TRBV28 and J usage is TRBJ2-2; 8 bases align to TRBD2. CDR1 is MDHEN, CDR2 SYDVKM, per germline. Unmatched junction bases numbered 12, after V lost 6 bases and J lost 6 bases. The CDR3 is 16 residues long. The CDR3 protein is CASSPGTRGRAGELFF. CDR3 coding DNA: TGTGCCAGCAGCCCCGGGACTAGAGGAAGAGCCGGGGAGCTGTTTTTT.